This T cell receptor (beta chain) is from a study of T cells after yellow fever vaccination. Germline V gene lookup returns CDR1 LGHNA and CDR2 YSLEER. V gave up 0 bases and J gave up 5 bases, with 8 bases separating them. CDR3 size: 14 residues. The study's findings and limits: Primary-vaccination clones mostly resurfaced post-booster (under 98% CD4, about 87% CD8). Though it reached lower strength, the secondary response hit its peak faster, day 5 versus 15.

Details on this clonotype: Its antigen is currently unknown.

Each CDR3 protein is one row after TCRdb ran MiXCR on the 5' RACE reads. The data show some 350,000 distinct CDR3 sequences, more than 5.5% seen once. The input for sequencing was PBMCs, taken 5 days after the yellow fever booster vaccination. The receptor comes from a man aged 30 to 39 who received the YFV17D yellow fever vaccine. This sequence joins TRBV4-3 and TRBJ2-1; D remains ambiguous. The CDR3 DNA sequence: TGCGCCAGCAGCCAAGATAGACCCGACAATGAGCAGTTCTTC. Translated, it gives CASSQDRPDNEQFF.